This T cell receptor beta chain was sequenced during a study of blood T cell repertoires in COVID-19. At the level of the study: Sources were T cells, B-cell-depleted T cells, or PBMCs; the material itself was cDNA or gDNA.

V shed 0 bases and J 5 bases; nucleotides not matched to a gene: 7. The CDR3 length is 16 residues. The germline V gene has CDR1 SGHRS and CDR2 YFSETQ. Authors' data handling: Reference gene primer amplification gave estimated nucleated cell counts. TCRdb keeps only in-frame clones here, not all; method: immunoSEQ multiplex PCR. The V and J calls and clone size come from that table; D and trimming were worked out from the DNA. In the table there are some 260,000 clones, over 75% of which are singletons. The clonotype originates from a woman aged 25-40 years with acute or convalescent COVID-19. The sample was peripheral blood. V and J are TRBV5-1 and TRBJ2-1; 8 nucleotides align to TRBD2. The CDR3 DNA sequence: TGCGCCAGCAGCTTGGCCGCTAGGGGACTAGACAATGAGCAGTTCTTC. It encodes CASSLAARGLDNEQFF.